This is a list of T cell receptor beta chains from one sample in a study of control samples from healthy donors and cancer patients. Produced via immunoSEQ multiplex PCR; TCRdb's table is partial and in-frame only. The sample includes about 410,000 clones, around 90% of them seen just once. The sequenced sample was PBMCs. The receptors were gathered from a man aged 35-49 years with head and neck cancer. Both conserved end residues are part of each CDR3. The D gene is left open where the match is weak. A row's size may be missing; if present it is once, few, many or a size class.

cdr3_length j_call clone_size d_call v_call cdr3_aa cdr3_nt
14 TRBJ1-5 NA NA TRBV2 CASRVGTDNQPQHF TGTGCCAGCAGGGTTGGAACGGACAATCAGCCCCAGCATTTT
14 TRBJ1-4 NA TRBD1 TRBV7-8 CASSFGDRVEKLFF TGTGCCAGCAGCTTCGGGGACAGGGTTGAAAAACTGTTTTTT
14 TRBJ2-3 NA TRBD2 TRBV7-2 CATSSSGSLDTQYF TGTGCCACCTCCTCTAGCGGGTCCTTAGATACGCAGTATTTT
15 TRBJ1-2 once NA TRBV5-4 CASSLGPGERFGYTF TGTGCCAGCAGCTTGGGACCGGGTGAGCGATTTGGCTACACCTTC
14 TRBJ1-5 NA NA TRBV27 CASSPLRQNQPQHF TGTGCCAGCAGCCCCCTCCGACAGAATCAGCCCCAGCATTTT
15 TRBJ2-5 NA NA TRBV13 CASSLGISSGETQYF TGTGCCAGCAGCTTAGGCATATCGTCTGGGGAGACCCAGTACTTC
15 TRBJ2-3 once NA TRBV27 CASSFSATSTDTQYF TGTGCCAGCAGTTTTTCCGCGACTAGCACAGATACGCAGTATTTT
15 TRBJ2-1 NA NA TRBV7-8 CASSLVPGGQGEQFF TGTGCCAGCAGCTTAGTTCCCGGGGGGCAGGGTGAGCAGTTCTTC
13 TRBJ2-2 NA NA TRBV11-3 CASSPGHTGELFF TGTGCCAGCAGCCCGGGCCATACCGGGGAGCTGTTTTTT
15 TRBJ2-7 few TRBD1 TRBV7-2 CASSPDRGLSYEQYF TGTGCCAGCAGCCCCGACAGGGGGCTATCCTACGAGCAGTACTTC
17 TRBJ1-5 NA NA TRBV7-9 CASSLERTASGNQPQHF TGTGCCAGCAGCTTAGAACGCACGGCCAGCGGCAATCAGCCCCAGCATTTT
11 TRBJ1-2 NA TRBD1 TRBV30 CAWDRGGGYTF TGTGCCTGGGACAGGGGTGGGGGCTACACCTTC
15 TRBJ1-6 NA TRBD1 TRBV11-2 CASSLGDRGRSPLHF TGTGCCAGCAGCTTAGGGGACAGGGGACGGTCACCCCTCCACTTT
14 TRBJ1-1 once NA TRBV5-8 CASSLTGTPHAAFF TGTGCCAGCAGCTTAACCGGGACACCCCACGCAGCTTTCTTT
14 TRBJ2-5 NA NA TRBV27 CASSFRGLWETQYF TGTGCCAGCAGTTTTCGGGGCCTTTGGGAGACCCAGTACTTC
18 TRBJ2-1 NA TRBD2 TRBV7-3 CASSLSRSLAGASNEQFF TGTGCCAGCAGCTTATCCAGATCTCTAGCGGGAGCGAGTAATGAGCAGTTCTTC
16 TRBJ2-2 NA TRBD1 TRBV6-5 CASSSTGALNTGELFF TGTGCCAGCAGTTCAACAGGGGCCTTGAACACCGGGGAGCTGTTTTTT
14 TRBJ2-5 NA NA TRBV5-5 CASSLSLDLGTQYF TGTGCCAGCAGCTTGAGTCTTGATCTGGGGACCCAGTACTTC
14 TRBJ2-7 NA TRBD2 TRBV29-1 CSVGLAGGPYEQYF TGCAGCGTTGGCCTAGCGGGAGGCCCCTACGAGCAGTACTTC
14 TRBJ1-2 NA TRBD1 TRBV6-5 CASRGTGGNYGYTF TGTGCCAGCAGAGGGACAGGGGGAAACTATGGCTACACCTTC
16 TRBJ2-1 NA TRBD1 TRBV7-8 CASSPRQGRGLYEQFF TGTGCCAGCAGCCCCAGACAGGGTCGGGGTTTGTATGAGCAGTTCTTC
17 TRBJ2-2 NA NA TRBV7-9 CASSSRAGLGYTGELFF TGTGCCAGCAGCTCCAGAGCAGGGTTGGGCTATACCGGGGAGCTGTTTTTT
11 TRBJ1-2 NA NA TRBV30 CAWSQDHGYTF TGTGCCTGGAGTCAGGACCATGGCTACACCTTC
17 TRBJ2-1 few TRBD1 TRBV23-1 CASSHSAGQGNYNEQFF TGCGCCAGCAGTCATTCCGCGGGACAGGGGAATTACAATGAGCAGTTCTTC
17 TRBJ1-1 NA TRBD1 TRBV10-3 CAISDSPGQGAMTEAFF TGTGCCATCAGTGACAGCCCTGGACAGGGGGCGATGACTGAAGCTTTCTTT
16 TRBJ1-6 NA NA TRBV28 CASSFQGNSYNSPLHF TGTGCCAGCAGTTTCCAGGGGAACTCCTATAATTCACCCCTCCACTTT
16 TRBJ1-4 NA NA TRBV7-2 CASSLGPGNTNEKLFF TGTGCCAGCAGCTTAGGACCAGGGAACACTAATGAAAAACTGTTTTTT
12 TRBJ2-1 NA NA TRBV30 CASRPYDNEQFF TGTGCCTCGCGACCTTATGACAATGAGCAGTTCTTC
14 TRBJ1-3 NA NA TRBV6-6 CASTQTGTGNTIYF TGTGCCAGCACCCAAACAGGGACTGGAAACACCATATATTTT